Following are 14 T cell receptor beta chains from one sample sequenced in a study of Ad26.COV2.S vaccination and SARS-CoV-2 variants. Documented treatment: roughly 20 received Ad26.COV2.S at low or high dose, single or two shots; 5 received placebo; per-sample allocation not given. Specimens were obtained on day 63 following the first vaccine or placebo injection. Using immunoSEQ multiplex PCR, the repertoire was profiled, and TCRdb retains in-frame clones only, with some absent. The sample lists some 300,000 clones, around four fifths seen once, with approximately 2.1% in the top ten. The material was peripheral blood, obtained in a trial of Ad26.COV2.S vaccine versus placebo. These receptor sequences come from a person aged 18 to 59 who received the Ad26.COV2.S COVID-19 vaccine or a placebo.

CDR3 sequence (DNA): TGTGCCAGCAGTCAACTCCGGGCCGGGACCTATGGCTACACCTTC. Protein: CASSQLRAGTYGYTF. This chain joins TRBV27 and TRBJ1-2, with a tentative D call TRBD1 (5 bases). Looked up from germline, CDR1 is MNHEY and CDR2 is SMNVEV (reference sequence). The length of the CDR3 is 15 residues. V lost 5 bases, J lost 4 bases, and 17 bases lay in between.

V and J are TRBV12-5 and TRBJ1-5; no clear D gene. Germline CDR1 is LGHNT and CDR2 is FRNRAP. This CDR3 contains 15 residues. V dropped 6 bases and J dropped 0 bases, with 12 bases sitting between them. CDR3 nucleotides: TGTGCTAGTGGCCGGACGGAAAATAGCAATCAGCCCCAGCATTTT. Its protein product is CASGRTENSNQPQHF.

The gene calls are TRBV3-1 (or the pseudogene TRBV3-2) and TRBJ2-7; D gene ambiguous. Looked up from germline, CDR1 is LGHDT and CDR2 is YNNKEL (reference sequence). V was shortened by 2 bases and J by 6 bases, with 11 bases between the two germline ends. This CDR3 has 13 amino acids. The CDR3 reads CASSQITRSEQYF. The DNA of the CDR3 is TGTGCCAGCAGCCAAATTACCCGGAGCGAGCAGTACTTC.

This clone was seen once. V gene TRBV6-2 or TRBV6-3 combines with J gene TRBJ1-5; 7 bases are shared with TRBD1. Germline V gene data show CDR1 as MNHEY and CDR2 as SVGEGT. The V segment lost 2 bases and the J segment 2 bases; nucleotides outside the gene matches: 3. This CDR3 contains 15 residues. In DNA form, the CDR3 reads TGTGCCAGCAGTTACCGTGGACAGGGCAATCAGCCCCAGCATTTT. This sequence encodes CASSYRGQGNQPQHF.

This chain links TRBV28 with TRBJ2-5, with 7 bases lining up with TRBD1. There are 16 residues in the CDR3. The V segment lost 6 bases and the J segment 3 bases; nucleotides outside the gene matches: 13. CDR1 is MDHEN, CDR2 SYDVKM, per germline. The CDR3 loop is CASSVTLRGSKETQYF. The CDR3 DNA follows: TGTGCCAGCAGCGTTACCCTCAGGGGGTCAAAAGAGACCCAGTACTTC. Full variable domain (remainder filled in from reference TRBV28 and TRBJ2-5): DVKVTQSSRYLVKRTGEKVFLECVQDMDHENMFWYRQDPGLGLRLIYFSYDVKMKEKGDIPEGYSVSREKKERFSLILESASTNQTSMYLCASSVTLRGSKETQYFGPGTRLLVL.

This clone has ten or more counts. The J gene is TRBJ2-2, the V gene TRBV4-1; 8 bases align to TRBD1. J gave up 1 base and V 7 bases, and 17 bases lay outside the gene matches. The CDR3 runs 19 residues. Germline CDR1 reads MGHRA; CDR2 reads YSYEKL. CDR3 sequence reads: CASNTKGGYRGLNTGELFF. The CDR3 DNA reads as TGCGCCAGCAATACGAAGGGTGGATACAGGGGGTTGAACACCGGGGAGCTGTTTTTT.

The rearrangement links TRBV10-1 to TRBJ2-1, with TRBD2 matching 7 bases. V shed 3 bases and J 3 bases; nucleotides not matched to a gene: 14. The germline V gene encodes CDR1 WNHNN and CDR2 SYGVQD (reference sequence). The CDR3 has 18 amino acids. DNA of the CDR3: TGCGCCAGCAGTGACGTTCTAGCGGCGCCGAAATTCTACAATGAGCAGTTCTTC. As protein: CASSDVLAAPKFYNEQFF.

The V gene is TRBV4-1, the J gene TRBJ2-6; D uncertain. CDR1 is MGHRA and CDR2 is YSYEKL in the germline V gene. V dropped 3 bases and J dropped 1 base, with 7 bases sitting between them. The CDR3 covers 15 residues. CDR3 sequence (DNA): TGCGCCAGCAGCCACCCACAATCTGGGGCCAACGTCCTGACTTTC. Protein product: CASSHPQSGANVLTF.

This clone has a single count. In DNA form, the CDR3 reads TGTGCCAGCAGCTTGAGGATGGGGACTGAAGCTTTCTTT. Protein product: CASSLRMGTEAFF. The V call is TRBV5-4, the J call TRBJ1-1, with no clear D. Trimming removed 1 base at V and 5 bases at J, with 9 bases between. The CDR3 consists of 13 residues. Germline CDR1 SGHNT, CDR2 YYREEE (reference sequence).

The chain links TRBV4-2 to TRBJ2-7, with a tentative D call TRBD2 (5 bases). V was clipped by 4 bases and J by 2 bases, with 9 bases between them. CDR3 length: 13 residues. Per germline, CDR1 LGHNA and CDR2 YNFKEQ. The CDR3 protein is CASSLGITYEQYF. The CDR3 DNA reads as TGTGCCAGCAGCCTCGGGATAACCTACGAGCAGTACTTC.

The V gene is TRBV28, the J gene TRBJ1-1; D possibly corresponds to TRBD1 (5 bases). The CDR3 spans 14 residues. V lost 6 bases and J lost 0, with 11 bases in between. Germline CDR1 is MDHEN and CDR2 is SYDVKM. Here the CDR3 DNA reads TGTGCCAGCAGCCTCGGGGGGTTGAACACTGAAGCTTTCTTT. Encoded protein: CASSLGGLNTEAFF. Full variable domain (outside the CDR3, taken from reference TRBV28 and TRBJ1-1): DVKVTQSSRYLVKRTGEKVFLECVQDMDHENMFWYRQDPGLGLRLIYFSYDVKMKEKGDIPEGYSVSREKKERFSLILESASTNQTSMYLCASSLGGLNTEAFFGQGTRLTVV.

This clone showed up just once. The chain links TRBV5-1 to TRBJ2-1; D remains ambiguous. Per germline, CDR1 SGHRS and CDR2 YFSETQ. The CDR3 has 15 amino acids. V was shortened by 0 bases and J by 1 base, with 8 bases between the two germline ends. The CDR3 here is CASSLASYSYNEQFF. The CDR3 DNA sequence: TGCGCCAGCAGCTTGGCGAGTTATTCCTACAATGAGCAGTTCTTC.

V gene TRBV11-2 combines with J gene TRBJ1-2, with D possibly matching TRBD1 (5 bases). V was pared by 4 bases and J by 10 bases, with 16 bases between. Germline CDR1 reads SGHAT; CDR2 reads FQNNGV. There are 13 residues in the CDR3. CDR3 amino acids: CASSSSGYEVYTF. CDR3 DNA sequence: TGTGCCAGCAGCTCGTCAGGGTATGAGGTCTACACCTTC.

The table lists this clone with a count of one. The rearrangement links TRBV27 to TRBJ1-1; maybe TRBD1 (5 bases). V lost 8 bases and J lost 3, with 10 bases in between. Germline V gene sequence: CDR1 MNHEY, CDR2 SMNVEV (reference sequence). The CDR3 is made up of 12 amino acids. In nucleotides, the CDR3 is TGTGCCAGCCGAGGGGATTACACTGAAGCTTTCTTT. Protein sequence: CASRGDYTEAFF.